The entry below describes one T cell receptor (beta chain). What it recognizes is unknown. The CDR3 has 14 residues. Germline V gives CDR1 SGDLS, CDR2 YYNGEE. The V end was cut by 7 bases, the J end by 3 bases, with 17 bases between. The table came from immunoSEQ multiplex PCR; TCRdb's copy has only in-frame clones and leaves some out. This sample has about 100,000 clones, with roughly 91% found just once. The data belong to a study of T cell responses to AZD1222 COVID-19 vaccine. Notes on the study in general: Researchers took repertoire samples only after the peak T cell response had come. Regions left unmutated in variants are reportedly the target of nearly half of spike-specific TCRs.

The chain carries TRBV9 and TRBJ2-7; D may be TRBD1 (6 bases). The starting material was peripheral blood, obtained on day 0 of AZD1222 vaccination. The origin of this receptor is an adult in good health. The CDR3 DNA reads TGTGCCAGCGGTACCGGGACACAAATCTACGAGCAGTACTTC. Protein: CASGTGTQIYEQYF.